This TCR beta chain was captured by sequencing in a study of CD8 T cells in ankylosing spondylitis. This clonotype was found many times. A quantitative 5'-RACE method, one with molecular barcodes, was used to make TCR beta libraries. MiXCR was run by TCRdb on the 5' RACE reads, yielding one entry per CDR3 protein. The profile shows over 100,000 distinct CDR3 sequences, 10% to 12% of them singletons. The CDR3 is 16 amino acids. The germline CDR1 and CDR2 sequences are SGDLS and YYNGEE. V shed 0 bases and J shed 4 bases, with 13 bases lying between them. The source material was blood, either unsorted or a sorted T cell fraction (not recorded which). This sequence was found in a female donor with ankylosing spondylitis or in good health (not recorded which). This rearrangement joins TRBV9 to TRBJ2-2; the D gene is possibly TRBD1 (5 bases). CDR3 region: CASSVVAGYSTGELFF. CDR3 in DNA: TGTGCCAGCAGCGTAGTAGCAGGGTATTCCACCGGGGAGCTGTTTTTT. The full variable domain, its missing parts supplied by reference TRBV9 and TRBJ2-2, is DSGVTQTPKHLITATGQRVTLRCSPRSGDLSVYWYQQSLDQGLQFLIQYYNGEERAKGNILERFSAQQFPDLHSELNLSSLELGDSALYFCASSVVAGYSTGELFFGEGSRLTVL.